The 5 T cell receptor beta chains below all came from one sample that was sequenced in a study of T-cell memory formation after mild COVID-19. MiXCR, run by TCRdb on the 5' RACE reads, gives a single entry per CDR3 protein. This table holds approximately 490,000 distinct CDR3 sequences, around 20% found once. The specimen was PBMCs or a T cell subset sorted from them (not recorded which). These receptors were obtained from an adult woman who had mild COVID-19 (a few samples of this study predate the infection). Cell type and time point are not known.

The V call is TRBV6-5, the J call TRBJ2-1, with D perhaps TRBD1 (6 bases). The ends were cut back, 1 base at V and 8 bases at J, with 18 bases in the middle. This CDR3 spans 16 amino acids. CDR1 and CDR2 (germline): MNHEY, SVGAGI. The CDR3: CASSYFQSGGADEQFF. The CDR3 coding sequence is TGTGCCAGCAGTTACTTTCAAAGTGGGGGCGCCGATGAGCAGTTCTTC.

This chain connects TRBV25-1 to TRBJ1-1, with D possibly TRBD1 on 5 matching bases. Germline loops: CDR1 MGHDK, CDR2 SYGVNS. With 4 bases removed from V and 8 bases from J, the gap between germline ends came to 14 bases. The CDR3 loop spans 13 amino acids. The CDR3 loop is CASSAGQGMEAFF. DNA of the CDR3: TGTGCCAGCAGTGCAGGGCAAGGGATGGAAGCTTTCTTT. The variable domain in full, completed from reference TRBV25-1 and TRBJ1-1, reads EADIYQTPRYLVIGTGKKITLECSQTMGHDKMYWYQQDPGMELHLIHYSYGVNSTEKGDLSSESTVSRIRTEHFPLTLESARPSHTSQYLCASSAGQGMEAFFGQGTRLTVV.

This chain joins TRBV7-9 and TRBJ2-7; no definite D call. Trimming cost V 1 base and J 2 bases, with 9 bases left between them. In germline, CDR1 is SEHNR, CDR2 FQNEAQ (reference sequence). The CDR3 runs to 14 residues. CDR3 nucleotide sequence: TGTGCCAGCAGCTTAGTCACCCGGACCTACGAGCAGTACTTC. It is translated as CASSLVTRTYEQYF. The full variable domain, completed using reference TRBV7-9 and TRBJ2-7, is DTGVSQNPRHKITKRGQNVTFRCDPISEHNRLYWYRQTLGQGPEFLTYFQNEAQLEKSRLLSDRFSAERPKGSFSTLEIQRTEQGDSAMYLCASSLVTRTYEQYFGPGTRLTVT.

The V call is TRBV4-1, the J call TRBJ2-5; 8 positions agree with TRBD2. Germline loops: CDR1 MGHRA, CDR2 YSYEKL. The CDR3 contains 16 residues. Unmatched junction bases numbered 6, after V lost 2 bases and J lost 1 base. The CDR3 region is CASSQYGGAPQETQYF. In nucleotides, the CDR3 is TGCGCCAGCAGCCAATACGGGGGGGCCCCCCAAGAGACCCAGTACTTC.

This clonotype was counted only a few times. This chain joins TRBV11-3 and TRBJ2-7; 10 nucleotides agree with TRBD1. J lost 5 bases, V lost 6 bases, and 10 bases had no gene match. Looked up from germline, CDR1 is SGHNT and CDR2 is YENEEA. The CDR3 has 15 residues. In DNA, the CDR3 is TGTGCCAGCAGTTATGGGACAGGGGTATGGGACGAGCAGTACTTC. Amino acids: CASSYGTGVWDEQYF. Full variable domain (remainder filled in from reference TRBV11-3 and TRBJ2-7): EAGVVQSPRYKIIEKKQPVAFWCNPISGHNTLYWYLQNLGQGPELLIRYENEEAVDDSQLPKDRFSAERLKGVDSTLKIQPAELGDSAVYLCASSYGTGVWDEQYFGPGTRLTVT.